This is a list of T cell receptor beta chains from one sample in a study of Ad26.COV2.S vaccination and SARS-CoV-2 variants. Assay: immunoSEQ multiplex PCR; the TCRdb copy retains only in-frame clones and omits some. The sample carries hundreds of thousands of clones, around 92% recorded once. Sequenced material: peripheral blood, taken in a trial of Ad26.COV2.S vaccine versus placebo. These receptor sequences come from a person aged 18-60 years who received the Ad26.COV2.S COVID-19 vaccine or a placebo. Both conserved end residues are part of each CDR3. D genes are given only for firm matches. The size entry is marked missing in some rows and otherwise reads once, few, many or a size class.

J,V,D,size,DNA,CDR3
TRBJ1-2,TRBV29-1,.,.,TGCAGCGCCTCCCCGGGGACGGCCAACTATGGCTACACCTTC,CSASPGTANYGYTF
TRBJ2-2,TRBV19,TRBD2,.,TGTGCCAGTACTCGACTAGCGGGGGTTATTACCGGGGAGCTGTTTTTT,CASTRLAGVITGELFF
TRBJ1-1,TRBV19,TRBD1,.,TGTGCCAGTAAAGCGATCCGGGACAGTAACACTGAAGCTTTCTTT,CASKAIRDSNTEAFF
TRBJ2-7,TRBV5-4,TRBD2,.,TGTGCCAGCAGCTTAAGGACTAGCGGCTCCTACGAGCAGTACTTC,CASSLRTSGSYEQYF
TRBJ2-7,TRBV6-6,TRBD1,once,TGTGCCAGCAGTTGGACAGGGGAGGATTTGGGCGAGCAGTACTTC,CASSWTGEDLGEQYF
TRBJ2-7,TRBV6-2/TRBV6-3,TRBD1,.,TGTGCCAGCAGTTATACGGCAGGGGGCCTTGAGCAGTACTTC,CASSYTAGGLEQYF
TRBJ1-6,TRBV4-3,.,.,TGCGCCAGCAGCCAAGTAGATAGTTCACCCCTCCACTTT,CASSQVDSSPLHF
TRBJ2-5,TRBV4-2,.,.,TGTGCCAGCAGCCAAGATCTTTTCGGTTTGGAGACCCAGTACTTC,CASSQDLFGLETQYF
TRBJ2-6,TRBV6-1,.,.,TGTGCCAGCAGTGAAAGGATATACTCTGGGGCCAACGTCCTGACTTTC,CASSERIYSGANVLTF
TRBJ1-2,TRBV7-2,.,.,TGTGCCAGCAGCTCCTCGTGGGGAGCGACCTATGGCTACACCTTC,CASSSSWGATYGYTF
TRBJ2-7,TRBV25-1,.,.,TGTGCCAGCAGTGATTCCAGAACCTCCTACGAGCAGTACTTC,CASSDSRTSYEQYF
TRBJ1-5,TRBV7-8,TRBD1,.,TGTGCCAGCAGCCAAGGGACAGGGGGAAATCAGCCCCAGCATTTT,CASSQGTGGNQPQHF
TRBJ2-7,TRBV5-6,TRBD1,once,TGTGCCAGCAGCCCTGGGACAGGTTGGTCCTACGAGCAGTACTTC,CASSPGTGWSYEQYF
TRBJ1-1,TRBV7-9,TRBD1,.,TGTGCCAGCAGCTTATTGGACAGGGACGCTGAAGCTTTCTTT,CASSLLDRDAEAFF
TRBJ2-7,TRBV4-2,.,.,TGTGCCAGCAGCCAACCTTCGGGGGAGCAGTACTTC,CASSQPSGEQYF
TRBJ2-3,TRBV27,TRBD2,.,TGTGCCAGCAGTTGGGGACTACCCACAGATACGCAGTATTTT,CASSWGLPTDTQYF
TRBJ2-7,TRBV19,TRBD1,once,TGTGCCAGTACGGGACAGGGCTACGAGCAGTACTTC,CASTGQGYEQYF
TRBJ2-2,TRBV9,.,.,TGTGCCAGCAGCGTTCCAGGGGTAGCCGGGGAGCTGTTTTTT,CASSVPGVAGELFF
TRBJ2-7,TRBV29-1,.,once,TGCAGCGTTGAAGGGGATGACGCCTACGAGCAGTACTTC,CSVEGDDAYEQYF
TRBJ1-5,TRBV15,TRBD1,.,TGTGCCACCAGCACCGACAGGGAAGGCAATCAGCCCCAGCATTTT,CATSTDREGNQPQHF
TRBJ2-5,TRBV2,.,.,TGTGCCAGCATCGGGCAGAAAGAGACCCAGTACTTC,CASIGQKETQYF
TRBJ1-5,TRBV27,.,few,TGTGCCAGCAGTTCTACCCGCAATCAGCCCCAGCATTTT,CASSSTRNQPQHF
TRBJ2-2,TRBV7-2,TRBD2,.,TGTGCCAGCACCGTCGGGAGGAGCCGGGAGCTGTTTTTT,CASTVGRSRELFF
TRBJ2-3,TRBV27,.,.,TGTGCCAGCACACGGTACAGCACTAGCACAGATACGCAGTATTTT,CASTRYSTSTDTQYF
TRBJ2-2,TRBV30,.,once,TGTGCCTGGAGCTGGGGGCGGGCGAACACCGGGGAGCTGTTTTTT,CAWSWGRANTGELFF
TRBJ2-1,TRBV11-2,.,.,TGTGCCAGCAGCTTAGCGCTTTGGGGACCGGGGACCGAGCAGTTCTTC,CASSLALWGPGTEQFF
TRBJ1-1,TRBV30,.,few,TGTGCCTGGCGACCTGAGACAGTGGGCACTGAAGCTTTCTTT,CAWRPETVGTEAFF